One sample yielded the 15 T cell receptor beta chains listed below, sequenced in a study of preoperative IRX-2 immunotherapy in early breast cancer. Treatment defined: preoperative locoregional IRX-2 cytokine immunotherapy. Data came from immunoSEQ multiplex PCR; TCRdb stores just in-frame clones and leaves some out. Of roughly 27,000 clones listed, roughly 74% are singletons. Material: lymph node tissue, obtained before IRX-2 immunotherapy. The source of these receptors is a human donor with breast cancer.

Here the CDR3 DNA reads TGTGCCAGCCTATCCCCGGGACAGGTTACCACTGGGGCCAACGTCCTGACTTTC. Translating it yields CASLSPGQVTTGANVLTF. V usage is TRBV6-8 and J usage is TRBJ2-6; TRBD1 matches at 8 bases. CDR3 length: 18 residues. With 8 bases clipped from V and 2 bases from J, the junction kept 14 bases outside the gene matches. Germline loops: CDR1 MNHGY, CDR2 SAAAGT.

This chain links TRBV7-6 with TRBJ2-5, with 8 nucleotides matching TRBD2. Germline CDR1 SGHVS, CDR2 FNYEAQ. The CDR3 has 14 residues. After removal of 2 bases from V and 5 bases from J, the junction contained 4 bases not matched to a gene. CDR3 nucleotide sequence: TGTGCCAGCAGCTTAACGGGACTAGACGAGACCCAGTACTTC. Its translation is CASSLTGLDETQYF.

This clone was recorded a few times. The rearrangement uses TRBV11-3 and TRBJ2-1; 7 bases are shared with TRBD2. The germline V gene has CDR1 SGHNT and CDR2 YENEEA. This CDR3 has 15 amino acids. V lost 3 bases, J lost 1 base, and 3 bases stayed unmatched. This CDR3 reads CASSLPGGSYNEQFF. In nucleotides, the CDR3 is TGTGCCAGCAGCTTGCCCGGGGGGTCCTACAATGAGCAGTTCTTC. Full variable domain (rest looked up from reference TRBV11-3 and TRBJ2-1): EAGVVQSPRYKIIEKKQPVAFWCNPISGHNTLYWYLQNLGQGPELLIRYENEEAVDDSQLPKDRFSAERLKGVDSTLKIQPAELGDSAVYLCASSLPGGSYNEQFFGPGTRLTVL.

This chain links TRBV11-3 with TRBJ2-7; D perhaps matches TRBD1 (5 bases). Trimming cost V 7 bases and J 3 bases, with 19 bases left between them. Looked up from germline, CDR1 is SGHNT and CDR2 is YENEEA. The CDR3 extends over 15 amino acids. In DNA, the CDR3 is TGTGCCAGCACCCCCCAGGGAATTATGGGCTACGAGCAGTACTTC. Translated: CASTPQGIMGYEQYF.

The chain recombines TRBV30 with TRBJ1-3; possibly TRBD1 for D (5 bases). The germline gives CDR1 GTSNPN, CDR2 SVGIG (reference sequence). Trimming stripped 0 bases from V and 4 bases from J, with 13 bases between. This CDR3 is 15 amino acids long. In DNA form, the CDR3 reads TGTGCCTGGAGTGTGTTTCAGGGATCAGGAAACACCATATATTTT. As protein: CAWSVFQGSGNTIYF. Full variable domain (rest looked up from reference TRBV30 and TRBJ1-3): SQTIHQWPATLVQPVGSPLSLECTVEGTSNPNLYWYRQAAGRGLQLLFYSVGIGQISSEVPQNLSASRPQDRQFILSSKKLLLSDSGFYLCAWSVFQGSGNTIYFGEGSWLTVV.

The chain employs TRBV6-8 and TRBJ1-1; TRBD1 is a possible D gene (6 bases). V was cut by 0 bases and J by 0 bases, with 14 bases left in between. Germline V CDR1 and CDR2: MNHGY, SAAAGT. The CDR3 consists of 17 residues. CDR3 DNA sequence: TGTGCCAGCAGTTACTCAGGGGGGGGAAGATTGAACACTGAAGCTTTCTTT. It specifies CASSYSGGGRLNTEAFF.

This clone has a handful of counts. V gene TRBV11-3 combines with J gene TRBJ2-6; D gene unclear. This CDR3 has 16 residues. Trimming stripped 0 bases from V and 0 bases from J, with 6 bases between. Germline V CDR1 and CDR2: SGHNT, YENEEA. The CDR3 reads CASSLERGSGANVLTF. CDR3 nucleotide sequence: TGTGCCAGCAGCTTAGAAAGAGGCTCTGGGGCCAACGTCCTGACTTTC.

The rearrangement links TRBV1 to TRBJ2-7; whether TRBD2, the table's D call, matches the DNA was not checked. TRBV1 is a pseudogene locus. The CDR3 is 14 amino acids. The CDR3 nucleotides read TGCGCCAGCAGCCCAATGGACTGGTCGGGCGAGCAGTACTTC. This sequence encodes CASSPMDWSGEQYF.

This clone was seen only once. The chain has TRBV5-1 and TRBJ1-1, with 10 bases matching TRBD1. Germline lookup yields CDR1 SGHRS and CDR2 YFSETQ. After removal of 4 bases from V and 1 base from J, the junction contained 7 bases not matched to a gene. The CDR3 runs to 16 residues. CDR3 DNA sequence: TGCGCCAGCAGCAAGGGACAGGGGATGGGGAACACTGAAGCTTTCTTT. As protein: CASSKGQGMGNTEAFF.

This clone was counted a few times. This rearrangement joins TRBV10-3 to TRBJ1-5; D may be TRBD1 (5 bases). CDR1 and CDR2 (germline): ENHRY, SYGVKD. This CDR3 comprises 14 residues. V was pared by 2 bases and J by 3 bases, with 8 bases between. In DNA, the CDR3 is TGTGCCATCAGTGAGGACAGTAACAATCAGCCCCAGCATTTT. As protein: CAISEDSNNQPQHF.

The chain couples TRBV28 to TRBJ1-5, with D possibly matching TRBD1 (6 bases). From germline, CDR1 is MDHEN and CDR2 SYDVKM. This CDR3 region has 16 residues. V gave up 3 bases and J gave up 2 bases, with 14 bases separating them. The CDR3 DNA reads TGTGCCAGCAGTTTGGGGGCAGGGTTTGGCAATCAGCCCCAGCATTTT. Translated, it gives CASSLGAGFGNQPQHF.

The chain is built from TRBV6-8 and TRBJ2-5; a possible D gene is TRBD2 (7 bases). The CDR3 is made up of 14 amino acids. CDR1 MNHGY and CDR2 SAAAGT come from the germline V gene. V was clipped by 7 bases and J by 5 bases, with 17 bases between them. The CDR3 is CASNSGGQGETQYF. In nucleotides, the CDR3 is TGTGCCAGCAACTCCGGGGGGCAGGGCGAGACCCAGTACTTC.

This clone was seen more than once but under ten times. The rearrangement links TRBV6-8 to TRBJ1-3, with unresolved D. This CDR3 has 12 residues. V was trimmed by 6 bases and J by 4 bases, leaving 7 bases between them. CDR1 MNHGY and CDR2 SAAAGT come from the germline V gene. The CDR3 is CASRRQGNTIYF. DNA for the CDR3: TGTGCCAGCAGAAGRCAGGGAAACACCATATATTTT.

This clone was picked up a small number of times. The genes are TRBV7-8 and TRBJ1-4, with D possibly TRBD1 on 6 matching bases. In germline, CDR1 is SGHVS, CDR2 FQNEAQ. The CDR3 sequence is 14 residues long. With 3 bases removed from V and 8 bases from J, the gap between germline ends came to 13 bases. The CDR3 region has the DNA TGTGCCAGCAGCTTCGGGGGCTCGAGGGAAAAACTGTTTTTT. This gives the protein CASSFGGSREKLFF.

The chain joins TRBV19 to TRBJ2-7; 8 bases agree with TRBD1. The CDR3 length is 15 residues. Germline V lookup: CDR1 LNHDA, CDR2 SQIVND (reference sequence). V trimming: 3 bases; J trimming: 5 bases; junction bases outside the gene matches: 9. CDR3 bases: TGTGCCAGTAGTATGGTCCGGGGGACAGGCAACGAGCAGTACTTC. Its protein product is CASSMVRGTGNEQYF.